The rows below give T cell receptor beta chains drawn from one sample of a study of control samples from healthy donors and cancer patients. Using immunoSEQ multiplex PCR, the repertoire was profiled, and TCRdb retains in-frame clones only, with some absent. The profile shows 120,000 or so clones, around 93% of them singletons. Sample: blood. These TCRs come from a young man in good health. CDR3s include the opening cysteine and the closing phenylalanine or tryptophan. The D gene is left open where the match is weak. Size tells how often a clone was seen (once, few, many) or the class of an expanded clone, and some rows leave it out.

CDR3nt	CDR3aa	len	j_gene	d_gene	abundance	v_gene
TGTGCCTGGAGGAACCCCGGGGGTACTGAAGCTTTCTTT	CAWRNPGGTEAFF	13	TRBJ1-1	NA	NA	TRBV30
TGCGCCAGCAGCCAAGTACAAATCACTGAAGCTTTCTTT	CASSQVQITEAFF	13	TRBJ1-1	NA	once	TRBV4-1
TGTGCCAGCAGCTTTCAGGGGATAAACTATGGCTACACCTTC	CASSFQGINYGYTF	14	TRBJ1-2	NA	NA	TRBV5-6
TGTGCCAGCGAGCGGGGGGCGTACAATGAGCAGTTCTTC	CASERGAYNEQFF	13	TRBJ2-1	TRBD2	NA	TRBV7-9
TGTGCCAGTACCACCTACCCCACAGGTCCCCACGAGCAGTACTTC	CASTTYPTGPHEQYF	15	TRBJ2-7	NA	NA	TRBV19
TGTGCCAGCAGCATCGAACGAGCGGCCACAGATACGCAGTATTTT	CASSIERAATDTQYF	15	TRBJ2-3	NA	NA	TRBV7-3
TGTGCCAGCAGCCAAGAGTTCGGGGTCAGATCACCCCTCCACTTT	CASSQEFGVRSPLHF	15	TRBJ1-6	NA	NA	TRBV14
TGCGCCAGCAGCCAAGATTTGGCAGTCAATCAGCCCCAGCATTTT	CASSQDLAVNQPQHF	15	TRBJ1-5	NA	NA	TRBV4-1
TGCAGCGTCGCCGAGGGGGGGTGGGCTCAGCCCCAGCATTTT	CSVAEGGWAQPQHF	14	TRBJ1-5	NA	NA	TRBV29-1
TGTGCCAGTAGACCCGGGACAGAGTACCTTACTAACTATGGCTACACCTTC	CASRPGTEYLTNYGYTF	17	TRBJ1-2	TRBD1	NA	TRBV19
TGTGCCTGGAGTGTGTACAGGGAGGGACGCTACACCTTC	CAWSVYREGRYTF	13	TRBJ1-2	NA	NA	TRBV30
TGCGCCAGCAGCCCCCGCGCGGACACCCTCATGAACACTGAAGCTTTCTTT	CASSPRADTLMNTEAFF	17	TRBJ1-1	NA	NA	TRBV4-1
TGCGCCAGCAGCTTTGTTGGGGAGGGCGCTGAAGCTTTCTTT	CASSFVGEGAEAFF	14	TRBJ1-1	NA	once	TRBV5-1
TGTGCCAGCAGCTTAATGCAGGCAACTAATGAAAAACTGTTTTTT	CASSLMQATNEKLFF	15	TRBJ1-4	NA	NA	TRBV11-2
TGTGCCAGCCAGTTGGCGGTGGGGAACACTGAAGCTTTCTTT	CASQLAVGNTEAFF	14	TRBJ1-1	NA	NA	TRBV6-5
TGTGCCTGGAGTGTACCGCGCAGAAGTTACGAGCAGTACTTC	CAWSVPRRSYEQYF	14	TRBJ2-7	NA	NA	TRBV30
TGTGCCAGCAGCAACAGGGTTCTAGCTAATGAAAAACTGTTTTTT	CASSNRVLANEKLFF	15	TRBJ1-4	NA	NA	TRBV5-5
TGTGCCAGCAGCCCCATGGTGGGGGATAACTATGGCTACACCTTC	CASSPMVGDNYGYTF	15	TRBJ1-2	NA	NA	TRBV11-2
TGTGCCAGCAGCCCAGGGGACTGGGCCGCAGATACGCAGTATTTT	CASSPGDWAADTQYF	15	TRBJ2-3	NA	NA	TRBV14
TGTGCCAGCGAAGCAGCTAGCACAGATACGCAGTATTTT	CASEAASTDTQYF	13	TRBJ2-3	NA	NA	TRBV12-3/TRBV12-4
TGTGCCAGCAGTGAAGCAGTATCAGGGGACACTGAAGCTTTCTTT	CASSEAVSGDTEAFF	15	TRBJ1-1	NA	NA	TRBV6-1
TGTGCCAGCAGCTTAGCGACTCGAGAGACCCAGTACTTC	CASSLATRETQYF	13	TRBJ2-5	NA	NA	TRBV7-8
TGTGCCAGCAGCCTCGGAGGAGGGTTCTCTGGAAACACCATATATTTT	CASSLGGGFSGNTIYF	16	TRBJ1-3	NA	NA	TRBV9
TGTGCCAGCAGTCTTGAACGGGGTGCCACCTACGAGCAGTACTTC	CASSLERGATYEQYF	15	TRBJ2-7	NA	NA	TRBV2
TGCGCCAGCAGCTTGGAGGGACTTAATCAGCCCCAGCATTTT	CASSLEGLNQPQHF	14	TRBJ1-5	NA	NA	TRBV5-1
TGTGCCAGCAGCTTGTCGCAGGGGCTGAAGAACACTGAAGCTTTCTTT	CASSLSQGLKNTEAFF	16	TRBJ1-1	NA	NA	TRBV5-5
TGCGCCAGCAGCTCACCGCTAGCGGGGGTGGGCAATGAGCAGTTCTTC	CASSSPLAGVGNEQFF	16	TRBJ2-1	TRBD2	NA	TRBV5-1
TGTGCCAGCACCAATCCGACTACATACGAGCAGTACTTC	CASTNPTTYEQYF	13	TRBJ2-7	NA	many	TRBV21-1
TGCAGCGCAGACAGGGGGCTTGACACTGAAGCTTTCTTT	CSADRGLDTEAFF	13	TRBJ1-1	TRBD1	NA	TRBV29-1
TGTGCCAGCAGCTCCACCTACGAGCAGTACTTC	CASSSTYEQYF	11	TRBJ2-7	NA	few	TRBV6-6
TGTGCCAGCAGAGGACGACAGGGAGGTACAGATACGCAGTATTTT	CASRGRQGGTDTQYF	15	TRBJ2-3	NA	NA	TRBV6-5
TGTGCCATCAGTGATGCGAGGATCTCTGGAAACACCATATATTTT	CAISDARISGNTIYF	15	TRBJ1-3	NA	NA	TRBV10-3
TGTGCCAGCAGCACCGGGACTAGCGGAGCTAGCACAGATACGCAGTATTTT	CASSTGTSGASTDTQYF	17	TRBJ2-3	TRBD2	NA	TRBV5-4
TGTGCTAGTGGTTACGGGACAGGGGTCACCGGGGAGCTGTTTTTT	CASGYGTGVTGELFF	15	TRBJ2-2	TRBD1	NA	TRBV12-5
TGTGCCTGGAGTGTAACAGGGAGGTATTCACCCCTCCACTTT	CAWSVTGRYSPLHF	14	TRBJ1-6	NA	NA	TRBV30
TGTGCCAGCAGTTACCCTCTTTCCACAGATACGCAGTATTTT	CASSYPLSTDTQYF	14	TRBJ2-3	NA	NA	TRBV6-6
TGTGCCAGCAGTCCCCAGAGGGATGGGACCCAGTACTTC	CASSPQRDGTQYF	13	TRBJ2-5	NA	NA	TRBV12-3/TRBV12-4
TGTGCCAGCAGCTTAGGGGCAGATTCCGTCCACTTC	CASSLGADSVHF	12	TRBJ2-7	NA	NA	TRBV7-9
TGCGCCAGCAGCCAACTACCGGGACTGTATAATGAAAAACTGTTTTTT	CASSQLPGLYNEKLFF	16	TRBJ1-4	NA	NA	TRBV4-1
TGTGCCAGCAGAGAAGGGTGGGAGATCTCTCGGGAGCAGTACTTC	CASREGWEISREQYF	15	TRBJ2-7	NA	NA	TRBV2
TGCGCCAGCAGCCAAGATCACCGGACAGGGGAGAACACTGAAGCTTTCTTT	CASSQDHRTGENTEAFF	17	TRBJ1-1	TRBD1	once	TRBV4-1
TGTGCCAGCAGTCGGACAGGGAATGAGCAGTACTTC	CASSRTGNEQYF	12	TRBJ2-7	TRBD1	NA	TRBV6-6
TGTGCCAGCAGCTTGGGAAGGACAGGGGAAGAGACCCAGTACTTC	CASSLGRTGEETQYF	15	TRBJ2-5	TRBD1	NA	TRBV5-6
TGTGCCAGCAGCCCCCAGACAGGGGTCCCCTATAGCAATCAGCCCCAGCATTTT	CASSPQTGVPYSNQPQHF	18	TRBJ1-5	TRBD1	NA	TRBV11-3
TGCGCCAGCAGCATAACGAACACTGAAGCTTTCTTT	CASSITNTEAFF	12	TRBJ1-1	NA	NA	TRBV5-1
TGTGCCAGCAGCCAGCGACAGGGGGCGGACGAGCAGTACTTC	CASSQRQGADEQYF	14	TRBJ2-7	TRBD1	NA	TRBV3-1/TRBV3-2
TGTGCCAGTAGCCGGAGTGGTGGGGGAATCAATTCACCCCTCCACTTT	CASSRSGGGINSPLHF	16	TRBJ1-6	NA	NA	TRBV19
TGTGCCAGCAGTCTTACTCCCGGGACAAGATCCACCCAGTACTTC	CASSLTPGTRSTQYF	15	TRBJ2-5	NA	NA	TRBV6-5
TGTGCCAGCAGCTTAGGTTTAGCGGGTCAAGAGACCCAGTACTTC	CASSLGLAGQETQYF	15	TRBJ2-5	TRBD2	NA	TRBV7-8
TGTGCCAGCCGGGACAGCCGATCCTACGAGCAGTACTTC	CASRDSRSYEQYF	13	TRBJ2-7	TRBD1	NA	TRBV2
TGCGCCAGCAGAAGGACAGGGGGACTCACAGATACGCAGTATTTT	CASRRTGGLTDTQYF	15	TRBJ2-3	TRBD1	NA	TRBV4-1
TGTGCTAGTGGTTTGGGACTCGCTCAAGAGACCCAGTACTTC	CASGLGLAQETQYF	14	TRBJ2-5	NA	NA	TRBV12-5
TGCGCCAGCAGCTCATTCGGTGGGGGCGCCCTCTACGAGCAGTACTTC	CASSSFGGGALYEQYF	16	TRBJ2-7	NA	NA	TRBV5-1
TGTGCCATCGGACAGGGAAATTCACCCCTCCACTTT	CAIGQGNSPLHF	12	TRBJ1-6	TRBD1	once	TRBV10-3
TGCGCCAGCAGCTTAGAAACTAGTTCTAAGACCCAGTACTTC	CASSLETSSKTQYF	14	TRBJ2-5	NA	NA	TRBV5-1
TGTGCCAGCAGTTTAAAACCTTCTGGCGGCTACACCTTC	CASSLKPSGGYTF	13	TRBJ1-2	NA	NA	TRBV12-3/TRBV12-4
TGTGCCAGCAGTCTAAGGGACAGCTACGAGCAGTACTTC	CASSLRDSYEQYF	13	TRBJ2-7	TRBD1	NA	TRBV27